These 3 T cell receptor beta chains came from one sample sequenced in a study of T cell responses to AZD1222 COVID-19 vaccine. The protocol was immunoSEQ multiplex PCR, while the TCRdb copy is restricted to in-frame clones and leaves out a portion. The table lists around 150,000 clones, more than 80% of them singletons. The source material was peripheral blood, sampled 28 days after the second AZD1222 dose. These receptor sequences come from an adult who received the AZD1222 COVID-19 vaccine.

This clone was seen a handful of times. The V and J genes are TRBV5-5 and TRBJ1-2; perhaps TRBD1 as D (6 bases). V was shortened by 4 bases and J by 5 bases, with 12 bases between the two germline ends. The CDR3 has 13 residues. Germline V gives CDR1 SGHKS, CDR2 YYEKEE (reference sequence). This CDR3 reads CASSQQGKYGYTF. In DNA, the CDR3 is TGTGCCAGCAGCCAACAGGGTAAATATGGCTACACCTTC.

The V gene is TRBV2, the J gene TRBJ1-6, with D possibly matching TRBD1 (6 bases). V was trimmed by 8 bases and J by 6 bases, leaving 11 bases between them. CDR1 and CDR2 from the germline V gene are SNHLY and FYNNEI. The CDR3 totals 13 residues. The CDR3 is CASVQGSNSPLHF. Written as DNA, the CDR3 is TGTGCCAGCGTTCAGGGGTCTAATTCACCCCTCCACTTT.

In its sample, this clone was seen once. The chain carries TRBV5-1 and TRBJ2-1; no clear D gene. With 0 bases removed from V and 9 bases from J, the gap between germline ends came to 10 bases. Germline-derived CDR1 and CDR2 are SGHRS and YFSETQ. This CDR3 comprises 13 residues. The CDR3 loop reads CASSLDPNSEQFF. CDR3 sequence (DNA): TGCGCCAGCAGCTTGGACCCCAACAGTGAGCAGTTCTTC.